This T cell receptor beta chain was recovered during a study of neoadjuvant nivolumab and ipilimumab in lung cancer. The study, taken as a whole, reports: Pretherapy blood TCR richness correlated positively with resected tumor richness. TCR richness and clonality were higher in tumors than adjacent uninvolved lung. Only two of four nivolumab-treated tumors gained richness and clonality by surgery.

Germline V gene lookup returns CDR1 SGHNT and CDR2 YENEEA. The CDR3 extends over 15 amino acids. Trimming removed 5 bases from V and 2 bases from J, with 16 bases in between. Of note for this clone: The antigen remains unidentified.

Measured with immunoSEQ multiplex PCR; TCRdb has only the in-frame clones, and not every one. This table has approximately 23,000 clones, approximately 86% appearing once. The chain is built from TRBV11-3 and TRBJ2-7, with D uncertain. The input for sequencing was peripheral blood, taken before neoadjuvant nivolumab, alone or with ipilimumab. The TCR comes from an adult with non-small cell lung cancer. CDR3 amino acids: CASSPDDSQTYEQYF. CDR3 bases: TGTGCCAGCAGCCCTGATGACTCGCAAACCTACGAGCAGTACTTC.